This T cell receptor (beta chain) emerged from a study of T-cell memory formation after mild COVID-19. The overall study: Across donors, TCR clusters were largely donor specific. Study-wide findings and caveats: Pre-infection memory held some responding clones, suggesting pre-existing cross-reactive T cells responded.

A few counts support this clonotype. Its antigen is still unknown. It was 5'RACE with constant-segment primers that produced the TCR alpha and TCR beta cDNA libraries, which carried sample barcodes and UMIs. MiXCR, applied by TCRdb to the 5' RACE reads, yields one record per CDR3 protein. The table records fewer than 350,000 distinct CDR3 sequences, approximately 7.6% of them present only once. CDR3 length: 20 amino acids. Germline values: CDR1 SEHNR, CDR2 FQNEAQ (reference sequence). V lost 6 bases to trimming and J lost 0 bases; unmatched junction nucleotides: 17. The receptor comes from a man younger than 30 who had mild COVID-19 (a few samples of this study predate the infection). Cell type and time point are not known. Sequencing was performed on PBMCs or a T cell subset sorted from them (not recorded which). This rearrangement joins TRBV7-9 to TRBJ2-1; 10 positions match TRBD2. CDR3 protein: CASRLALGQRTSGSYNEQFF. The CDR3 DNA is TGTGCCAGCAGGCTAGCGCTGGGGCAGAGGACTAGCGGCTCCTACAATGAGCAGTTCTTC.